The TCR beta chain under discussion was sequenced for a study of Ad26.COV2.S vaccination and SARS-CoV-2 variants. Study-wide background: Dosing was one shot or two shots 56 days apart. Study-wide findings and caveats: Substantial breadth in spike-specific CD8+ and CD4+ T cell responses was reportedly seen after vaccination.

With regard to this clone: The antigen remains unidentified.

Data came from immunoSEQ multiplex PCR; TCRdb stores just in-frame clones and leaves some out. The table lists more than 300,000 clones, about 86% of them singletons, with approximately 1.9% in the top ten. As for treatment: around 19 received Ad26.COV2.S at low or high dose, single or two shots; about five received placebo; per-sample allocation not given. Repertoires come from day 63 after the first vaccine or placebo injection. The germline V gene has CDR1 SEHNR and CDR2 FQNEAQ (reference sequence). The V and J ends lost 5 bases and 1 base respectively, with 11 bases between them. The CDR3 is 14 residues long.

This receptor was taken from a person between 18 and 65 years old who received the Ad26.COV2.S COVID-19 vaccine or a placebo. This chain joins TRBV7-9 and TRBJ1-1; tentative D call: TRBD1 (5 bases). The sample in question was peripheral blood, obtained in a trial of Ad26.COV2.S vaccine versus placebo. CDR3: CASSPDGGNTEAFF. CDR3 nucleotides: TGTGCCAGCAGCCCCGACGGGGGGAACACTGAAGCTTTCTTT. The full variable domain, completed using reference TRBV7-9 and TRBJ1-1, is DTGVSQNPRHKITKRGQNVTFRCDPISEHNRLYWYRQTLGQGPEFLTYFQNEAQLEKSRLLSDRFSAERPKGSFSTLEIQRTEQGDSAMYLCASSPDGGNTEAFFGQGTRLTVV.